The 32 T cell receptor beta chains presented below share a single source sample, sequenced in a study of CD8 T cells in Susac syndrome. The RNA, roughly 0.45 to 1 ug, was put through reverse transcription using random hexamers. TCRdb redid the calling of the immunoSEQ multiplex PCR reads with MiXCR, one entry per CDR3 protein. Of around 300,000 distinct CDR3 sequences in the sample, 85% are singletons; the top ten hold 0.21%. The material sequenced was CD8+ T cells from PBMCs. The receptors here all came from a human donor with multiple sclerosis.

This clonotype has just one count. The chain uses TRBV9 and TRBJ2-1; D perhaps matches TRBD2 (5 bases). Trimming pared 0 bases from V and 5 bases from J, leaving 15 bases between. This CDR3 spans 16 amino acids. Germline values: CDR1 SGDLS, CDR2 YYNGEE. CDR3 region: CASSVGPSSIDNEQFF. The CDR3, as DNA: TGTGCCAGCAGCGTAGGTCCTAGCTCCATCGACAATGAGCAGTTCTTC.

This clonotype was seen once. In DNA form, the CDR3 reads TGTGCCAGCTCGTCCGCAGGGTCGGGTCAGCCCCAGCATTTT. Translated: CASSSAGSGQPQHF. V usage is TRBV28 and J usage is TRBJ1-5; TRBD1 might be the D (5 bases). Germline assignment: CDR1 MDHEN and CDR2 SYDVKM. The CDR3 consists of 14 residues. V was shortened by 8 bases and J by 6 bases, with 17 bases between the two germline ends.

The CDR3 here is CASSSGTLNTEAFF. CDR3 bases: TGTGCCAGTAGTTCCGGGACATTGAACACTGAAGCTTTCTTT. V gene TRBV19 combines with J gene TRBJ1-1, with a weak D call TRBD1 (6 bases). Germline-derived CDR1 and CDR2 are LNHDA and SQIVND (reference sequence). Deletions cut 5 bases from V and 0 bases from J, with 10 bases between. The CDR3 is 14 residues long.

This clonotype was observed a handful of times. The chain carries TRBV27 and TRBJ2-7; 15 positions agree with TRBD2. Germline values: CDR1 MNHEY, CDR2 SMNVEV (reference sequence). The CDR3 covers 18 residues. J lost 2 bases, V lost 4 bases, and 9 bases had no gene match. CDR3: CASSSSGTSGRIPYEQYF. The CDR3 bases are TGTGCCAGCAGTTCTTCCGGGACTAGCGGGAGGATCCCCTACGAGCAGTACTTC.

The chain uses TRBV3-1 and TRBJ1-3, with D tentatively TRBD1 (6 bases). V was trimmed by 4 bases and J by 5 bases, leaving 18 bases between them. Germline V gene data show CDR1 as LGHDT and CDR2 as YNNKEL (reference sequence). The CDR3 loop spans 16 amino acids. The DNA of the CDR3 is TGTGCCAGCAGCCCGTCAATGGACAGAGCAAGAAACACCATATATTTT. This sequence encodes CASSPSMDRARNTIYF.

The rearrangement joins TRBV15 to TRBJ1-3; 7 bases match TRBD1. V lost 5 bases to trimming and J lost 2 bases; unmatched junction nucleotides: 6. The CDR3 has 15 amino acids. CDR1 is LNHNV and CDR2 is YYDKDF in the germline V gene (reference sequence). The CDR3 loop is CATSERGTAGNTIYF. As DNA, the CDR3 is TGTGCCACCAGCGAACGTGGGACAGCTGGAAACACCATATATTTT.

The chain has TRBV9 and TRBJ1-2; no reliable D call. V lost 4 bases to trimming and J lost 6 bases, with 13 bases between them. Germline V lookup: CDR1 SGDLS, CDR2 YYNGEE. CDR3 length: 13 amino acids. The chain's CDR3 is CASSLFPADGYTF. In nucleotides, the CDR3 is TGTGCCAGCAGCCTATTCCCCGCGGATGGCTACACCTTC. The full variable domain, with the rest looked up from reference TRBV9 and TRBJ1-2, is DSGVTQTPKHLITATGQRVTLRCSPRSGDLSVYWYQQSLDQGLQFLIQYYNGEERAKGNILERFSAQQFPDLHSELNLSSLELGDSALYFCASSLFPADGYTFGSGTRLTVV.

This chain joins TRBV29-1 and TRBJ2-7, with 8 bases fitting TRBD1. Germline-derived CDR1 and CDR2 are SQVTM and ANQGSEA. CDR3 length: 14 amino acids. V gave up 3 bases and J gave up 4 bases; unmatched junction bases: 8. CDR3 loop: CSVDPGTGGYEQYF. The CDR3 region has the DNA TGCAGCGTTGACCCCGGGACAGGCGGGTACGAGCAGTACTTC.

This clonotype is a singleton in its sample. This chain uses TRBV10-3 with TRBJ2-3; no reliable D call. This CDR3 has 16 residues. Germline CDR1 is ENHRY and CDR2 is SYGVKD. The V end lost 1 base, the J end lost 0 bases, and 11 bases lay between the germline ends. In DNA, the CDR3 is TGTGCCATCAGTGAGTTGGTGGGCTTCAGCACAGATACGCAGTATTTT. It specifies CAISELVGFSTDTQYF.

The chain carries TRBV9 and TRBJ2-2; 8 nucleotides line up with TRBD2. V lost 3 bases, J lost 3 bases, and 4 bases stayed unmatched. The CDR3 is made up of 15 amino acids. Per the germline V gene, CDR1 is SGDLS and CDR2 is YYNGEE. The chain's CDR3 is CASSASGWDTGELFF. The CDR3 DNA is TGTGCCAGCAGCGCTAGCGGGTGGGACACCGGGGAGCTGTTTTTT.

This rearrangement joins TRBV11-3 to TRBJ2-1; TRBD2 aligns across 14 bases. Germline V gene data show CDR1 as SGHNT and CDR2 as YENEEA. The length of the CDR3 is 16 residues. The J segment lost 8 bases and the V segment lost 4 bases, leaving 7 bases of the junction unmatched. This chain's CDR3 is CASSSLGLAGGDEQFF. Here the CDR3 DNA reads TGTGCCAGCAGCTCCCTCGGACTAGCGGGAGGAGATGAGCAGTTCTTC.

The CDR3 bases are TGTGCCAGCACCCCGAGGGGGGAGGTCTCCAATCAGCCCCAGCATTTT. Protein: CASTPRGEVSNQPQHF. The J gene is TRBJ1-5, the V gene TRBV28; TRBD1 is a possible D gene (6 bases). Trimming took off 7 bases at V and 3 bases at J, with 19 bases between the two ends. CDR3 length equals 16 residues. Germline V gene sequence: CDR1 MDHEN, CDR2 SYDVKM.

The rearrangement joins TRBV6-6 to TRBJ1-5; D is undetermined. Germline CDR1 MNHNY, CDR2 SVGAGI (reference sequence). The ends were cut back, 6 bases at V and 6 bases at J, with 12 bases in the middle. This CDR3 has 13 residues. The CDR3 loop reads CASRVSSAQPQHF. The CDR3 nucleotides read TGTGCCAGCAGGGTCTCTTCCGCTCAGCCCCAGCATTTT.

The chain has TRBV27 and TRBJ2-3; perhaps TRBD2 as D (6 bases). V was shortened by 1 base and J by 0 bases, with 14 bases between the two germline ends. The length of the CDR3 is 17 residues. Germline V gene data show CDR1 as MNHEY and CDR2 as SMNVEV (reference sequence). The CDR3 DNA is TGTGCCAGCAGTTTATTGTTACCCGGGGGAAGCACAGATACGCAGTATTTT. Its protein is CASSLLLPGGSTDTQYF.

V usage is TRBV5-4 and J usage is TRBJ2-6; D call uncertain. The CDR3 covers 16 residues. Germline V gene lookup returns CDR1 SGHNT and CDR2 YYREEE (reference sequence). V was pared by 4 bases and J by 0 bases, with 11 bases between. The CDR3, as DNA: TGTGCCAGCAGCCAATGGTCCGGCTCTGGGGCCAACGTCCTGACTTTC. Residues: CASSQWSGSGANVLTF. Using reference TRBV5-4 and TRBJ2-6 for the parts outside the CDR3, the full variable domain is ETGVTQSPTHLIKTRGQQVTLRCSSQSGHNTVSWYQQALGQGPQFIFQYYREEENGRGNFPPRFSGLQFPNYSSELNVNALELDDSALYLCASSQWSGSGANVLTFGAGSRLTVL.

This chain joins TRBV24-1 and TRBJ2-1, with D uncertain. CDR1 is KGHDR, CDR2 SFDVKD, per germline. The V end was cut by 0 bases, the J end by 8 bases, with 10 bases between. The CDR3 has 14 residues. CDR3 in DNA: TGTGCCACCAGTGATTTGGCAGGAGAAGATGAGCAGTTCTTC. Translation gives CATSDLAGEDEQFF.

This sequence joins TRBV25-1 and TRBJ2-5, with 7 bases aligning to TRBD2. The CDR3 contains 16 residues. Germline CDR1 and CDR2: MGHDK and SYGVNS. The J segment lost 4 bases and the V segment lost 5 bases, leaving 13 bases of the junction unmatched. The CDR3 is CASSPPNRPGGETQYF. In DNA form, the CDR3 reads TGTGCCAGCAGTCCCCCCAACCGACCGGGGGGAGAGACCCAGTACTTC.

The chain uses TRBV6-5 and TRBJ1-2, with D maybe TRBD1 (6 bases). The CDR3 runs to 16 residues. CDR1 and CDR2 from the germline V gene are MNHEY and SVGAGI. V was cut by 1 base and J by 4 bases, with 16 bases left in between. CDR3 in DNA: TGTGCCAGCAGTTACTTTCTAACAGGGTTGGCCTATGGCTACACCTTC. This translates into CASSYFLTGLAYGYTF.

The rearrangement uses TRBV10-3 and TRBJ2-5; TRBD2 aligns across 10 bases. CDR1 and CDR2 from the germline V gene are ENHRY and SYGVKD. Trimming took 0 bases from V and 4 from J; bases not matched to a gene: 11. The CDR3 sequence is 18 residues long. The DNA for the CDR3 is TGTGCCATCAGTGAGTCGACACAAGGTCCTAGCGGGAGAGAGACCCAGTACTTC. This sequence encodes CAISESTQGPSGRETQYF.

Only a few counts were recorded for this clonotype. V is TRBV7-9 and J is TRBJ1-1; 7 bases are a match to TRBD1. After removal of 5 bases from V and 6 bases from J, the junction contained 12 bases not matched to a gene. CDR3 length: 15 amino acids. From germline, CDR1 is SEHNR and CDR2 FQNEAQ (reference sequence). CDR3 sequence: CASSAPVGTVSEAFF. The CDR3 DNA follows: TGTGCCAGCAGCGCCCCCGTCGGGACAGTCTCTGAAGCTTTCTTT.

V usage is TRBV24-1 and J usage is TRBJ2-6, with 10 bases identical to TRBD1. The germline V gene encodes CDR1 KGHDR and CDR2 SFDVKD. This CDR3 is 16 amino acids long. V lost 7 bases to trimming and J lost 3 bases; unmatched junction nucleotides: 5. CDR3 sequence (DNA): TGTGCCACCAGGTTGGACAGGGGGTTTGGGGCCAACGTCCTGACTTTC. Its protein product is CATRLDRGFGANVLTF.

CDR3 amino acids: CASSYGTPEAFF. The CDR3 DNA follows: TGTGCCAGCAGCTACGGGACCCCTGAAGCTTTCTTT. The chain carries TRBV7-9 and TRBJ1-1, with D tentatively TRBD1 (5 bases). The V and J ends lost 4 bases and 6 bases respectively, with 9 bases between them. This CDR3 is built from 12 residues. CDR1 is SEHNR and CDR2 is FQNEAQ in the germline V gene (reference sequence).

V usage is TRBV4-1 and J usage is TRBJ2-7, with D possibly matching TRBD2 (6 bases). V lost 0 bases to trimming and J lost 1 base, with 16 bases between them. Germline lookup yields CDR1 MGHRA and CDR2 YSYEKL. This CDR3 is 17 amino acids long. CDR3 in amino acids: CASSQEGPGLISYEQYF. Written as DNA, the CDR3 is TGCGCCAGCAGCCAAGAAGGGCCGGGACTCATATCCTACGAGCAGTACTTC.

This clonotype has a handful of counts. V is TRBV7-2 and J is TRBJ1-1, with D unclear. CDR1 SGHTA and CDR2 FQGNSA come from the germline V gene. This CDR3 has 12 residues. V lost 3 bases to trimming and J lost 3 bases, with 5 bases between them. CDR3 sequence: CASSFAYTEAFF. CDR3 nucleotides: TGTGCCAGCAGCTTCGCCTACACTGAAGCTTTCTTT.

This clonotype was counted a few times. The V gene is TRBV19, the J gene TRBJ2-2, with D uncertain. Looked up from germline, CDR1 is LNHDA and CDR2 is SQIVND (reference sequence). This CDR3 has 14 residues. The V end lost 2 bases, the J end lost 7 bases, and 11 bases lay between the germline ends. CDR3: CASSIPWTGGELFF. CDR3 nucleotide sequence: TGTGCCAGTAGTATACCCTGGACGGGCGGGGAGCTGTTTTTT.

This clonotype was picked up a small number of times. The V and J genes are TRBV4-3 and TRBJ2-7; no reliable D call. The V and J ends lost 1 base and 5 bases respectively, with 15 bases between them. The CDR3 covers 15 residues. Germline CDR1 LGHNA, CDR2 YSLEER. The CDR3 region has the DNA TGCGCCAGCAGCCAAGGGCTGTCCTTTTTCCACGAGCAGTACTTC. Amino acids: CASSQGLSFFHEQYF.

In its sample, this clonotype is medium-sized (0.01 to 0.1%). The gene calls are TRBV27 and TRBJ2-7, with TRBD2 as a possible D gene (5 bases). The germline V gene has CDR1 MNHEY and CDR2 SMNVEV (reference sequence). This CDR3 region has 13 residues. Trimming stripped 3 bases from V and 6 bases from J, with 12 bases between. CDR3 sequence: CASSFTAAGEQYF. The CDR3 DNA is TGTGCCAGCAGTTTTACGGCGGCGGGCGAGCAGTACTTC.

As DNA, the CDR3 is TGTGCCATCAGGGGGGCGCCCTACGAGCAGTACTTC. Encoded protein: CAIRGAPYEQYF. The chain is built from TRBV10-3 and TRBJ2-7, with a possible D match to TRBD1 (6 bases). V shed 6 bases and J shed 2 bases, with 8 bases lying between them. The CDR3 contains 12 residues. Germline V gene data show CDR1 as ENHRY and CDR2 as SYGVKD.

The rearrangement joins TRBV7-2 to TRBJ2-7; D is possibly TRBD1 (6 bases). This CDR3 spans 14 amino acids. Per germline, CDR1 SGHTA and CDR2 FQGNSA. V lost 5 bases, J lost 6 bases, and 17 bases lay in between. CDR3 region: CASSPWDTYPEQYF. DNA for the CDR3: TGTGCCAGCAGCCCCTGGGACACTTACCCCGAGCAGTACTTC.

This clonotype was detected only once. This chain links TRBV28 with TRBJ2-1; D is possibly TRBD2 (6 bases). Trimming left V 7 bases short and J 8 bases short, with 18 bases between. This CDR3 has 14 residues. Germline-derived CDR1 and CDR2 are MDHEN and SYDVKM. Here the CDR3 DNA reads TGTGCCAGCATTCCCGACGGGAGTTTTCATGAGCAGTTCTTC. This codes for CASIPDGSFHEQFF.

This clonotype was seen a few times. V is TRBV2 and J is TRBJ2-7; possible D gene TRBD2, 5 bases. Deletions cut 2 bases from V and 7 bases from J, with 9 bases between. CDR3 length equals 12 residues. Germline CDR1 is SNHLY and CDR2 is FYNNEI. This CDR3 is CASSEIAWEQYF. DNA for the CDR3: TGTGCCAGCAGTGAAATAGCGTGGGAGCAGTACTTC.

The rearrangement links TRBV4-3 to TRBJ2-7; weak D call: TRBD2 (5 bases). The CDR3 runs to 16 residues. The V end lost 0 bases, the J end lost 3 bases, and 15 bases lay between the germline ends. CDR1 is LGHNA, CDR2 YSLEER, per germline. CDR3 in amino acids: CASSQDKEGLNYEQYF. CDR3 sequence (DNA): TGCGCCAGCAGCCAAGATAAGGAAGGACTGAACTACGAGCAGTACTTC.